Below are 20 T cell receptor beta chains sequenced from a single sample in a study of T cells in localized non-small cell lung cancer. Clones were sequenced by immunoSEQ multiplex PCR, and TCRdb holds only the in-frame ones, with some missing. The sample gives about 2,600 clones, roughly 21% of which show up once; over 7.5% is in the top ten. Here the sequenced sample was lung tumor tissue, taken before any cancer treatment. The receptors shown here come from a male donor aged 60 or over with stage III squamous cell lung carcinoma.

The sample holds a few counts of this clone. V gene TRBV18 combines with J gene TRBJ2-2; 7 nucleotides line up with TRBD1. In germline, CDR1 is KGHSH, CDR2 LQKENI. The length of the CDR3 is 15 residues. With 1 base clipped from V and 3 bases from J, the junction kept 2 bases outside the gene matches. CDR3 residues: CASSPQGADTGELFF. The CDR3 DNA sequence: TGTGCCAGCTCACCACAGGGGGCGGACACCGGGGAGCTGTTTTTT. Filled out from reference TRBV18 and TRBJ2-2, the complete variable domain reads NAGVMQNPRHLVRRRGQEARLRCSPMKGHSHVYWYRQLPEEGLKFMVYLQKENIIDESGMPKERFSAEFPKEGPSILRIQQVVRGDSAAYFCASSPQGADTGELFFGEGSRLTVL.

This clone was counted between two and nine times. The chain uses TRBV5-8 and TRBJ2-1; tentative D call: TRBD1 (6 bases). There are 15 residues in the CDR3. The germline V gene has CDR1 SGHTS and CDR2 YDEGEE. Trimming removed 1 base from V and 5 bases from J, with 13 bases in between. The CDR3 DNA reads as TGTGCCAGCAGCTTGAAACAGGGCTATAACAATGAGCAGTTCTTC. As protein: CASSLKQGYNNEQFF.

The J gene is TRBJ2-5, the V gene TRBV11-3; 8 nucleotides align to TRBD1. V was pared by 3 bases and J by 7 bases, with 13 bases of the junction left unmatched. This CDR3 is built from 16 residues. Germline CDR1 SGHNT, CDR2 YENEEA. This CDR3 is CASSLIEQGVWGTQYF. The CDR3 DNA reads TGTGCCAGCAGCTTGATCGAACAGGGGGTGTGGGGGACCCAGTACTTC.

This clone was counted only a few times. The chain links TRBV11-3 to TRBJ2-3; 7 bases fit TRBD1. V was clipped by 5 bases and J by 0 bases; unmatched bases: 8. In germline, CDR1 is SGHNT, CDR2 YENEEA. This CDR3 comprises 16 residues. CDR3 residues: CASSTGQTTSTDTQYF. CDR3 sequence (DNA): TGTGCCAGCAGCACGGGACAGACAACTAGCACAGATACGCAGTATTTT.

This clone has just a few counts. The chain combines TRBV6-8 with TRBJ2-4; 9 nucleotides line up with TRBD1. The V gene's germline CDR1 is MNHGY and CDR2 SAAAGT. This CDR3 has 14 residues. Losses at the gene ends were 7 bases for V and 1 base for J; bases not matched to a gene: 2. CDR3 in amino acids: CASTDRGAKNIQYF. Written as DNA, the CDR3 is TGTGCCAGCACTGACAGGGGGGCCAAAAACATTCAGTACTTC.

This clone was seen only a few times. The J gene is TRBJ1-3, the V gene TRBV11-3; TRBD1 is a possible D gene (6 bases). V lost 5 bases and J 2 bases, leaving 19 bases between the germline ends. The CDR3 totals 17 residues. CDR1 and CDR2 from the germline V gene are SGHNT and YENEEA. CDR3 nucleotides: TGTGCCAGCAGCCCTGGAAGGTACAGGGAGGCTGGAAACACCATATATTTT. The encoded protein is CASSPGRYREAGNTIYF.

This clone was seen a few times. CDR3 DNA sequence: TGTGCCAGCAACGACAGGGGGCGTACAGATACGCAGTATTTT. Protein product: CASNDRGRTDTQYF. V usage is TRBV6-8 and J usage is TRBJ2-3; 10 nucleotides align to TRBD1. The germline CDR1 and CDR2 sequences are MNHGY and SAAAGT. The CDR3 is 14 residues long. J gave up 3 bases and V 7 bases, and 4 bases lay outside the gene matches.

This clone has just a few counts. V usage is TRBV6-8 and J usage is TRBJ2-7; a weak D match, TRBD2 (5 bases). CDR3 length: 12 amino acids. The germline gives CDR1 MNHGY, CDR2 SAAAGT. Trimming left V 5 bases short and J 2 bases short, with 7 bases between. CDR3 sequence reads: CASSAGTYEQYV. The CDR3 DNA is TGTGCCAGCAGTGCGGGTACCTACGAGCAGTACGTC.

This clone has just a few counts. The chain employs TRBV11-3 and TRBJ1-3; D is ambiguous. The CDR3 totals 14 residues. The ends were cut back, 5 bases at V and 4 bases at J, with 12 bases in the middle. In germline, CDR1 is SGHNT, CDR2 YENEEA. DNA of the CDR3: TGTGCCAGCAGCCCTGGAAGTAAGGGAAACACCATATATTTT. Protein product: CASSPGSKGNTIYF.

This clone qualifies as medium-sized. The rearrangement links TRBV11-3 to TRBJ2-3; D ambiguous. The CDR3 totals 14 residues. The ends were cut back, 5 bases at V and 2 bases at J, with 11 bases in the middle. Germline assignment: CDR1 SGHNT and CDR2 YENEEA. The CDR3, as DNA: TGTGCCAGCAGCAGTCGTCAGACCACAGATACGCAGTATTTT. This encodes CASSSRQTTDTQYF.

The chain joins TRBV19 to TRBJ1-6; the match to TRBD1 covers 12 bases. From germline, CDR1 is LNHDA and CDR2 SQIVND (reference sequence). This CDR3 spans 17 amino acids. The V gene end was trimmed by 5 bases and the J gene end by 5 bases; junction bases not matched to a gene: 7. The CDR3 nucleotides are TGTGCCAGTAGTCGTTCCGGGACAGGGGGCAATAATTCACCCCTCCACTTT. Its translation is CASSRSGTGGNNSPLHF.

This clone was recorded a few times. The chain is built from TRBV6-8 and TRBJ1-2; TRBD1 might be the D (5 bases). CDR1 and CDR2 from the germline V gene are MNHGY and SAAAGT. The CDR3 totals 14 residues. The V end lost 4 bases, the J end lost 7 bases, and 16 bases lay between the germline ends. CDR3 residues: CASSFDRGISGYTF. CDR3 nucleotides: TGTGCCAGCAGTTTTGACAGAGGGATTTCTGGCTACACCTTC.

The chain combines TRBV9 with TRBJ1-2; D possibly corresponds to TRBD1 (6 bases). V lost 3 bases and J lost 4, with 13 bases in between. Germline assignment: CDR1 SGDLS and CDR2 YYNGEE. The CDR3 is made up of 14 amino acids. CDR3 nucleotides: TGTGCCAGCAGCGCCCTGGGGGCAGCCTATGGCTACACCTTC. Its translation is CASSALGAAYGYTF. The full variable domain, its missing parts supplied by reference TRBV9 and TRBJ1-2, is DSGVTQTPKHLITATGQRVTLRCSPRSGDLSVYWYQQSLDQGLQFLIQYYNGEERAKGNILERFSAQQFPDLHSELNLSSLELGDSALYFCASSALGAAYGYTFGSGTRLTVV.

Comment on this clone: An end of the junction does not agree with germline; a read error may underlie this. This chain joins TRBV6-8 and TRBJ2-3; 9 bases agree with TRBD1. This CDR3 comprises 18 residues. Germline V gene lookup returns CDR1 MNHGY and CDR2 SAAAGT. Here the CDR3 reads CAISATPGTGPSTDTQYF. The CDR3, as DNA: TGTGCCATCAGTGCGACCCCCGGGACAGGGCCTAGCACAGATACGCAGTATTTT.

This clone ranks as medium-sized (0.01 to 0.1%). The chain has TRBV6-8 and TRBJ2-5; D is unclear. The germline CDR1 and CDR2 sequences are MNHGY and SAAAGT. V was shortened by 0 bases and J by 3 bases, with 11 bases between the two germline ends. The CDR3 sequence is 15 residues long. CDR3: CASSYSMNWKETQYF. CDR3 in DNA: TGTGCCAGCAGTTACTCGATGAATTGGAAAGAGACCCAGTACTTC.

The chain couples TRBV6-8 to TRBJ1-6; perhaps TRBD1 as D (5 bases). The germline V gene has CDR1 MNHGY and CDR2 SAAAGT. The CDR3 runs to 17 residues. The V end lost 0 bases, the J end lost 3 bases, and 12 bases lay between the germline ends. CDR3 loop: CASSYSGGGLYNSPLHF. CDR3 nucleotide sequence: TGTGCCAGCAGTTACTCTGGGGGGGGTCTCTATAATTCACCCCTCCACTTT.

This clone showed up just a few times. CDR3 nucleotides: TGTGCCAGCAGCCGGACCGGGTGGGATGGCTACACCTTC. The encoded protein is CASSRTGWDGYTF. The chain is built from TRBV6-8 and TRBJ1-2; D is undetermined. CDR1 and CDR2 from the germline V gene are MNHGY and SAAAGT. The V end was cut by 6 bases, the J end by 6 bases, with 14 bases between. This CDR3 region has 13 residues.

The genes are TRBV19 and TRBJ2-1; TRBD1 aligns across 7 bases. With V trimmed by 5 bases and J by 2 bases, 9 bases remained unmatched. Germline lookup yields CDR1 LNHDA and CDR2 SQIVND (reference sequence). This CDR3 spans 16 amino acids. The CDR3 spells CASSPSTGIPYNEQFF. CDR3 bases: TGTGCCAGTAGTCCATCGACAGGGATTCCCTACAATGAGCAGTTCTTC.

V and J are TRBV6-8 and TRBJ2-7; weak D call: TRBD1 (6 bases). The CDR3 extends over 15 amino acids. Trimming took 5 bases from V and 3 from J, leaving 17 bases between them. Germline V gene sequence: CDR1 MNHGY, CDR2 SAAAGT. The CDR3 is CASSEPDRPNYEQYF. The CDR3 DNA reads TGTGCCAGCAGTGAGCCAGACAGGCCCAACTACGAGCAGTACTTC.

J is TRBJ1-1 and V is TRBV18; weak D call: TRBD1 (6 bases). The CDR3 totals 16 residues. The V and J ends lost 3 bases and 3 bases respectively, with 17 bases between them. In germline, CDR1 is KGHSH, CDR2 LQKENI. For the CDR3, the DNA is TGTGCCAGCTCACCCACCTACGCGGGGGCGCACACTGAAGCTTTCTTT. Translated: CASSPTYAGAHTEAFF.